This TCR beta chain was captured by sequencing in a study of STAT5B mutations in CD4+ large granular lymphocyte leukemia (dated by TCRdb to 2021 to 2024). Background on the whole study: Among the healthy controls, the CDR3 'QG' motif was associated with a particular HLA allele. The TCRbeta repertoires of CD4+ T-cell large granular lymphocyte leukemia patients were compared with the TCRbeta repertoires of healthy blood donors. Flow cytometry on FACSCanto II or FACSVerse showed that the purified fractions were more than 95% pure among lymphocytes.

Buffy coats from around 37 blood donors, supplied by the Finnish Red Cross blood service, were used as healthy controls. All TCR-sequenced material derived from peripheral blood: patient blood samples and healthy donor buffy coats. Ficoll-Hypaque gradient centrifugation was used to isolate peripheral blood mononuclear cells. CD4+ cells were magnetically purified from the buffy coats of healthy controls. Genomic DNA was extracted with the Gentra Puregene Cell and Tissue kit and quantified on a Qubit 2.0 fluorometer. TCRbeta rearrangements were sequenced from genomic DNA using the immunoSEQ assay at survey resolution. As for the original processing: In the TCR sequencing data, the smallest productive clonotype frequency that could be detected was 2.59 x 10-5. Only productive TCRbeta rearrangements, defined as complete and in-frame sequences, were included in the analyses. Sample clonality was computed as Simpson clonality in the immunoSEQ Analyzer version 3.0. Based on frequency, clones were grouped as very rare, small, medium, large (1-20%) or hyperexpanded (>20%). OLGA 1.2.3 estimated generation probabilities, VDJtools produced V-gene circos plots, VDJdb was queried for specificities, and GLIPH identified CDR3 motifs. TCRdb re-hosts the immuneACCESS table, in-frame sequences only. Its copies lack some clones; in the studies checked, an unresolved V gene accounts for under half of them, and the cause for the rest is not known. That table supplies the V and J calls and clone size; D and trimming were determined from the DNA. In this sample the table shows tens of thousands of clones, over 75% of which occur a single time. In total, the top ten clones hold 1% to 1.5% of the sample.

Paper-wide results and their limitations: Greater clonality appeared to be present in CD4-sorted patient repertoires than in healthy CD4+ repertoires, and the difference was retained after the putative leukemic clones were removed. Main leukemic clonotypes were private to each patient, although roughly 26% of the main leukemic clonotypes were found at low frequency in the non-leukemic repertoires of other patients. The data were not HLA-matched, and the relatively small sample size could explain the higher clonality seen in CD4+ compared with CD8+ T-LGLL. TRBV06-family usage was enriched among the top patient clones (8/27) compared with healthy controls (2/35).

As for this clone: Its antigen target is currently unknown. Base qualities are not recorded, but no much larger clone differs from it by a single base.

Spanning cysteine to phenylalanine, the CDR3 consists of 14 amino acids. Of the read, only the CDR3 DNA is kept; its 42 bases are in frame from base 1. V gives up 4 bases and J gives up 6 bases, and the segment between their germline ends measures 15 bases. Sequencing was performed on CD4+ T cells from blood buffy coats. The receptor's source is a human donor in good health. The rearrangement combines TRBV23-1 with TRBJ1-1, with no reliable assignment of the D segment. TRBV23-1 is flagged as an ORF with uncertain function. The DNA sequence is given as TGCGCCAGCAGTCTAGTAGGGTTGGACGCTGAAGCTTTCTTT. Its coded protein is CASSLVGLDAEAFF.